This entry lists 10 T cell receptor beta chains sequenced from one sample in a study of regulatory T cells in long-lasting Graves disease. TCR beta libraries were built with iRepertoire HTBI primers and Arm-PCR of CDR3 regions. TCRdb re-called the multiplex PCR reads with MiXCR, one entry per CDR3 protein. The sample carries more than 450,000 distinct CDR3 sequences, around 16% recorded once. Noted time point: newly diagnosed GD, antithyroid drugs for less than 3 months. PBMC RNA served as the TCR library source. The sample also formed part of further work on T cells in Graves' hyperthyroidism and ophthalmopathy.

Sequenced material: peripheral blood mononuclear cells (PBMCs), taken at new diagnosis, from a patient treated with antithyroid drugs. All receptors come from a man aged 35 to 55 with Graves disease.

This clonotype has just one count. For the CDR3, the DNA is TGTGCCAGCAGCCAAGCCGGGACAGCGCTCTTCTTT. It specifies CASSQAGTALFF. V usage is TRBV14 and J usage is TRBJ1-1; 7 bases map to TRBD1. The CDR3 loop spans 12 amino acids. The J segment lost 14 bases and the V segment lost 1 base, leaving 7 bases of the junction unmatched. Germline V gives CDR1 SGHDN, CDR2 FVKESK. Based on the CDR3 plus reference TRBV14 and TRBJ1-1, the full variable domain is EAGVTQFPSHSVIEKGQTVTLRCDPISGHDNLYWYRRVMGKEIKFLLHFVKESKQDESGMPNNRFLAERTGGTYSTLKVQPAELEDSGVYFCASSQAGTALFFGQGTRLTVV.

This clonotype was seen a handful of times. This chain joins TRBV19 and TRBJ2-7; D gene uncertain. The CDR3 consists of 15 residues. In germline, CDR1 is LNHDA, CDR2 SQIVND (reference sequence). V was clipped by 8 bases and J by 3 bases, with 20 bases between them. The CDR3 DNA is TGTGCCAGTCAACACGCTCCCCAACCGATCTACGAGCAGTACTTC. This sequence encodes CASQHAPQPIYEQYF.

This clonotype was recorded at least ten times. The chain uses TRBV28 and TRBJ1-6; a possible D gene is TRBD1 (6 bases). Trimming took 7 bases from V and 10 from J, leaving 8 bases between them. CDR3 size: 11 residues. The V gene's germline CDR1 is MDHEN and CDR2 SYDVKM. CDR3 sequence reads: CASKGDSPLHF. CDR3 sequence (DNA): TGTGCCAGCAAGGGGGACTCACCCCTCCACTTT.

This clonotype was detected ten times or more. The V and J genes are TRBV28 and TRBJ1-1; 7 bases are a match to TRBD1. The germline CDR1 and CDR2 sequences are MDHEN and SYDVKM. This CDR3 has 12 amino acids. Losses at the gene ends were 7 bases for V and 5 bases for J; bases not matched to a gene: 4. The CDR3 DNA reads TGTGCCAGCAAGGCAGGGGGAACTGAAGCTTTCTTT. Encoded protein: CASKAGGTEAFF.

This clonotype has more than one count but fewer than ten. This chain connects TRBV30 to TRBJ1-1; the D is unclear. V was shortened by 5 bases and J by 1 base, with 11 bases between the two germline ends. Germline-derived CDR1 and CDR2 are GTSNPN and SVGIG (reference sequence). The CDR3 runs 13 residues. In DNA form, the CDR3 reads TGTGCCTGGCACGGTAAATCGAACACTGAAGCTTTCTTT. This encodes CAWHGKSNTEAFF.

This clonotype was detected many times. This chain joins TRBV6-1 and TRBJ2-7; 7 nucleotides align to TRBD2. CDR1 is MNHNS, CDR2 SASEGT, per germline. The trim removed 8 bases at V and 4 bases at J, leaving 8 bases unmatched. This CDR3 comprises 13 residues. The CDR3 is CASSTSAEYEQYF. The CDR3 region has the DNA TGTGCCAGCTCAACTAGCGCGGAGTACGAGCAGTACTTC.

A word on this clonotype: This may be a read error, as it is one base from a much larger clone. The chain is built from TRBV19 and TRBJ1-5, with 7 bases that match TRBD1. This CDR3 contains 13 residues. The trim removed 7 bases at V and 6 bases at J, leaving 6 bases unmatched. CDR1 and CDR2 (germline): LNHDA, SQIVND (reference sequence). CDR3 residues: CASITDRRQPQHF. As DNA, the CDR3 is TGTGCCAGTATTACGGACAGGCGTCAGCCCCAGCATTTT. Supplemented by reference TRBV19 and TRBJ1-5, the full variable domain reads DGGITQSPKYLFRKEGQNVTLSCEQNLNHDAMYWYRQDPGQGLRLIYYSQIVNDFQKGDIAEGYSVSREKKESFPLTVTSAQKNPTAFYLCASITDRRQPQHFGDGTRLSIL.

The V call is TRBV20-1, the J call TRBJ2-5; possible D gene TRBD2, 5 bases. Per germline, CDR1 DFQATT and CDR2 SNEGSKA (reference sequence). CDR3 size: 15 residues. Trimming stripped 0 bases from V and 1 base from J, with 12 bases between. The CDR3 DNA sequence: TGCAGTGCTAGAGATGAGGGAGATGTCCAAGAGACCCAGTACTTC. Amino acid sequence: CSARDEGDVQETQYF.

This clonotype has a count of ten or more. The V gene is TRBV5-1, the J gene TRBJ2-7, with D hard to call. CDR1 is SGHRS, CDR2 YFSETQ, per germline. Trimming stripped 1 base from V and 0 bases from J, with 8 bases between. This CDR3 is built from 14 residues. CDR3 sequence: CASSLIERSYEQYF. The CDR3 bases are TGCGCCAGCAGCTTGATTGAACGCTCCTACGAGCAGTACTTC.

This chain connects TRBV19 to TRBJ1-1; 8 nucleotides match TRBD1. This CDR3 has 13 residues. The J segment lost 4 bases and the V segment lost 10 bases, leaving 8 bases of the junction unmatched. CDR1 LNHDA and CDR2 SQIVND come from the germline V gene (reference sequence). The CDR3 DNA is TGTGCCACCTCGGGACAGGTATTCACTGAAGCTTTCTTT. Its protein is CATSGQVFTEAFF.